The 10 T cell receptor beta chains below come from one sample, sequenced in a study of T cell repertoires in cytomegalovirus infection. MiXCR, run by TCRdb on the reads, gives a single entry per CDR3 protein. In the table there are more than 350,000 distinct CDR3 sequences, 31% of which are singletons. The sample taken for sequencing was PBMCs. These receptors came from a human donor in good health (CMV status not recorded). Some clones in this sample may be carry-over from other donors' samples.

The chain combines TRBV27 with TRBJ2-5, with D possibly matching TRBD1 (5 bases). Between the trimmed V and J ends, which lost 2 bases and 1 base, there was a span of 11 bases. The CDR3 is made up of 15 amino acids. CDR1 is MNHEY, CDR2 SMNVEV, per germline (reference sequence). DNA of the CDR3: TGTGCCAGCAGTTTAGGTCTACAGGCCCAAGAGACCCAGTACTTC. It is translated as CASSLGLQAQETQYF.

The rearrangement uses TRBV5-4 and TRBJ2-3, with TRBD1 matching 8 bases. CDR1 is SGHNT and CDR2 is YYREEE in the germline V gene (reference sequence). Trimming cost V 3 bases and J 3 bases; bases outside gene matches: 3. CDR3 size: 14 residues. The CDR3 spells CASSSQGVTDTQYF. The DNA of the CDR3 is TGTGCCAGCAGCTCACAGGGGGTTACAGATACGCAGTATTTT.

The chain links TRBV9 to TRBJ2-3; D is ambiguous. This CDR3 region has 15 residues. Trimming removed 4 bases from V and 4 bases from J, with 16 bases in between. Germline assignment: CDR1 SGDLS and CDR2 YYNGEE. The CDR3 nucleotides are TGTGCCAGCAGCACCGAGGCTAGACGGCCAGATACGCAGTATTTT. It encodes CASSTEARRPDTQYF.

This rearrangement joins TRBV4-2 to TRBJ1-6; no clear D. V was cut by 0 bases and J by 7 bases, with 7 bases left in between. From germline, CDR1 is LGHNA and CDR2 YNFKEQ. This CDR3 has 14 amino acids. This chain's CDR3 is CASSQDGENSPLHF. CDR3 bases: TGTGCCAGCAGCCAAGATGGTGAGAATTCACCCCTCCACTTT.

For this clonotype: A read error may be the cause here, since a much bigger clone is one base away. The chain is built from TRBV19 and TRBJ2-1; a weak D match, TRBD1 (5 bases). Germline CDR1 and CDR2: LNHDA and SQIVND (reference sequence). The CDR3 runs 14 residues. Trimming stripped 3 bases from V and 5 bases from J, with 11 bases between. CDR3 sequence: CASSIRAGHNEQFF. As DNA, the CDR3 is TGTGCCAGTAGTATTAGGGCAGGGCACAATGAGCAGTTCTTC.

This clonotype has a handful of counts. The rearrangement joins TRBV20-1 to TRBJ1-2; weak D call: TRBD1 (6 bases). There are 14 residues in the CDR3. Germline CDR1 DFQATT, CDR2 SNEGSKA (reference sequence). V shed 6 bases and J shed 7 bases, with 21 bases lying between them. The CDR3 sequence is CSASLGASGGGYTF. DNA of the CDR3: TGCAGTGCCTCCTTGGGGGCCTCGGGCGGTGGCTACACCTTC.

The rearrangement uses TRBV6-1 and TRBJ1-2; tentative D call: TRBD1 (6 bases). The V and J ends lost 3 bases and 3 bases respectively, with 14 bases between them. Per the germline V gene, CDR1 is MNHNS and CDR2 is SASEGT. The CDR3 covers 15 residues. The CDR3 coding sequence is TGTGCCAGCAGTGACCTCGGACAGCGGGACTATGGCTACACCTTC. Its protein product is CASSDLGQRDYGYTF.

V is TRBV12-3 or TRBV12-4 and J is TRBJ1-2, with D possibly TRBD1 on 5 matching bases. Trimming pared 3 bases from V and 3 bases from J, leaving 20 bases between. The CDR3 extends over 17 amino acids. The CDR3 coding sequence is TGTGCCAGCAGTTTCCCCCGTGGAGGGGCGAACTACTATGGCTACACCTTC. Residues: CASSFPRGGANYYGYTF.

V usage is TRBV5-1 and J usage is TRBJ2-1, with 11 bases that match TRBD1. The CDR3 is made up of 16 amino acids. The V gene's germline CDR1 is SGHRS and CDR2 YFSETQ. The V gene end was trimmed by 1 base and the J gene end by 6 bases; junction bases not matched to a gene: 6. This CDR3 is CASSLRGQGVRNEQFF. The CDR3, as DNA: TGCGCCAGCAGCTTGCGGGGACAGGGGGTTCGCAATGAGCAGTTCTTC.

As concerns this clonotype: Being one base from a much bigger clone, this may be a read error. The rearrangement joins TRBV6-6 to TRBJ2-6; 9 bases agree with TRBD1. The length of the CDR3 is 16 residues. Germline V gene lookup returns CDR1 MNHNY and CDR2 SVGAGI (reference sequence). The CDR3 nucleotides read TGTGCCATCAGTGAGGACAGGGGATCTGGGGCCAACGTCCTGACTTTC. This sequence encodes CAISEDRGSGANVLTF.